One and the same sample provided the 7 T cell receptor beta chains below, sequenced in a study of beta chain features in type 1 diabetes. Expressed TCRB transcripts got sequenced, as all isolated RNA was reverse transcribed. Some clones are missing from TCRdb's copy, which holds only in-frame ones; the method was immunoSEQ multiplex PCR. The sample records 200,000 to 250,000 clones, 27% being singletons. Material: central memory CD4+ T cells from blood. These receptors all stem from a man in his thirties or forties in good health.

This clone was seen only a few times. The gene calls are TRBV6-5 and TRBJ2-1; 12 bases are a match to TRBD2. V shed 10 bases, J shed 9 bases, and the junction held 7 bases outside the gene matches. Germline V lookup: CDR1 MNHEY, CDR2 SVGAGI. This CDR3 has 13 amino acids. CDR3 loop: CATRLAGVSEQFF. The CDR3 nucleotides read TGTGCCACCCGACTAGCGGGAGTTAGTGAGCAGTTCTTC.

This clone was counted only a few times. As DNA, the CDR3 is TGTGCCAGCAGTTTAGGAGCCGGGGAGGGAGGCTACACCTTC. It specifies CASSLGAGEGGYTF. The V gene is TRBV27, the J gene TRBJ1-2; no definite D call. The length of the CDR3 is 14 residues. The V end was cut by 2 bases, the J end by 8 bases, with 15 bases between. CDR1 is MNHEY and CDR2 is SMNVEV in the germline V gene (reference sequence).

This clone turned up a few times. The chain is built from TRBV11-2 and TRBJ2-7; the match to TRBD2 covers 10 bases. Per germline, CDR1 SGHAT and CDR2 FQNNGV. V was clipped by 7 bases and J by 7 bases; unmatched bases: 10. The CDR3 has 14 residues. The CDR3 DNA is TGTGCCAGCAATATAGCGGGGGGAGGAAAGGAGCAGTACTTC. This encodes CASNIAGGGKEQYF.

This clone has a handful of counts. CDR3 DNA: TGCAGCGTTAATTACAATGAGCAGTTCTTC. It translates to CSVNYNEQFF. This chain links TRBV29-1 with TRBJ2-1; D not certain. V lost 5 bases, J lost 4 bases, and 3 bases lay in between. CDR1 and CDR2 (germline): SQVTM, ANQGSEA. This CDR3 has 10 residues.

The gene calls are TRBV5-1 and TRBJ2-2; D unclear. V dropped 0 bases and J dropped 0 bases, with 9 bases sitting between them. Germline CDR1 is SGHRS and CDR2 is YFSETQ. CDR3 length: 16 amino acids. CDR3 sequence: CASSLGNSANTGELFF. The CDR3 DNA follows: TGCGCCAGCAGCTTGGGTAACAGCGCGAACACCGGGGAGCTGTTTTTT.

The chain combines TRBV5-4 with TRBJ1-1; D is uncertain. The germline V gene has CDR1 SGHNT and CDR2 YYREEE (reference sequence). V was cut by 4 bases and J by 5 bases, with 12 bases left in between. The CDR3 extends over 13 amino acids. As DNA, the CDR3 is TGTGCCAGCAGCCTCCCGGCCGGGACTGAAGCTTTCTTT. Protein: CASSLPAGTEAFF.

The chain links TRBV30 to TRBJ1-1; no clear D. V was pared by 3 bases and J by 7 bases, with 9 bases between. The CDR3 covers 11 residues. CDR1 is GTSNPN, CDR2 SVGIG, per germline (reference sequence). In nucleotides, the CDR3 is TGTGCCTGGAGCGAGAGAGATGAAGCTTTCTTT. Translation: CAWSERDEAFF.